The 20 T cell receptor beta chains below all came from one sample that was sequenced in a study of control samples from healthy donors and cancer patients. Here immunoSEQ multiplex PCR was the method, and the copy in TCRdb shows in-frame clones only, minus some. The table records 130,000 to 150,000 clones, 91% of them present only once. The sample was blood. The source is a man aged 25-45 years in good health.

The chain has TRBV30 and TRBJ2-3; tentative D call: TRBD1 (5 bases). V shed 3 bases and J shed 5 bases, with 12 bases lying between them. CDR3 length equals 13 residues. CDR1 and CDR2 from the germline V gene are GTSNPN and SVGIG (reference sequence). CDR3 sequence reads: CAWSNSGKDTQYF. CDR3 nucleotides: TGTGCCTGGAGCAATTCAGGGAAAGATACGCAGTATTTT.

V gene TRBV15 combines with J gene TRBJ1-1, with D possibly matching TRBD1 (5 bases). The length of the CDR3 is 14 residues. Germline CDR1 is LNHNV and CDR2 is YYDKDF (reference sequence). V was trimmed by 7 bases and J by 1 base, leaving 13 bases between them. The CDR3 is CATTPGQGNTEAFF. In DNA, the CDR3 is TGTGCCACCACCCCGGGGCAGGGGAACACTGAAGCTTTCTTT.

This sequence joins TRBV7-2 and TRBJ2-2; the D is unclear. CDR1 and CDR2 from the germline V gene are SGHTA and FQGNSA. This CDR3 is built from 15 residues. Trimming took 7 bases from V and 0 from J, leaving 12 bases between them. DNA for the CDR3: TGTGCCAGCACCTTGGACCCTTCGAACACCGGGGAGCTGTTTTTT. Its protein product is CASTLDPSNTGELFF. The whole variable domain, remainder taken from reference TRBV7-2 and TRBJ2-2, is GAGVSQSPSNKVTEKGKDVELRCDPISGHTALYWYRQSLGQGLEFLIYFQGNSAPDKSGLPSDRFSAERTGGSVSTLTIQRTQQEDSAVYLCASTLDPSNTGELFFGEGSRLTVL.

The V and J genes are TRBV6-1 and TRBJ2-3; D might be TRBD1 (5 bases). There are 16 residues in the CDR3. Trimming shortened V by 1 base and J by 0 bases, and 11 bases separated the two germline ends. The germline V gene encodes CDR1 MNHNS and CDR2 SASEGT. CDR3 nucleotide sequence: TGTGCCAGCAGTGAAGTTCAGGGTGCTAGCACAGATACGCAGTATTTT. This encodes CASSEVQGASTDTQYF.

The chain employs TRBV4-1 and TRBJ1-1, with D uncertain. V lost 4 bases, J lost 8 bases, and 17 bases lay in between. Looked up from germline, CDR1 is MGHRA and CDR2 is YSYEKL. CDR3 size: 14 residues. The CDR3 DNA reads as TGCGCCAGCAGCCTAGTAAACATTCAATCGGAAGCTTTCTTT. Its translation is CASSLVNIQSEAFF.

The chain joins TRBV19 to TRBJ1-3; no firm D call. V shed 6 bases and J shed 2 bases, with 17 bases lying between them. The CDR3 is 16 amino acids. Germline CDR1 is LNHDA and CDR2 is SQIVND (reference sequence). CDR3 coding DNA: TGTGCCAGTAGCCTATATGTCCAGGCCGCTGGAAACACCATATATTTT. This gives the protein CASSLYVQAAGNTIYF.

The chain joins TRBV29-1 to TRBJ2-3; D possibly matches TRBD1 or TRBD2 (6 bases each). V lost 3 bases and J lost 5, with 12 bases in between. The CDR3 length is 13 residues. Germline V gives CDR1 SQVTM, CDR2 ANQGSEA. CDR3 bases: TGCAGCGTTGAGGTGGGGGGCGTAGATACGCAGTATTTT. Translated, it gives CSVEVGGVDTQYF.

The rearrangement joins TRBV19 to TRBJ1-5; D might be TRBD1 (5 bases). This CDR3 comprises 15 residues. V lost 5 bases to trimming and J lost 5 bases, with 16 bases between them. Germline V gene lookup returns CDR1 LNHDA and CDR2 SQIVND (reference sequence). The CDR3 DNA is TGTGCCAGTAGTGCTCTCACCCCGGGGGATCAGCCCCAGCATTTT. This gives the protein CASSALTPGDQPQHF.

CDR3 region: CASSEARRESEKLFF. CDR3 in DNA: TGTGCCAGCAGTGAAGCCAGGAGGGAGAGTGAAAAACTGTTTTTT. The rearrangement links TRBV2 to TRBJ1-4, with D unresolved. Trimming took 0 bases from V and 7 from J, leaving 12 bases between them. The CDR3 sequence is 15 residues long. Looked up from germline, CDR1 is SNHLY and CDR2 is FYNNEI.

The chain has TRBV7-9 and TRBJ1-2; a possible D gene is TRBD1 (6 bases). V dropped 5 bases and J dropped 2 bases, with 21 bases sitting between them. The CDR3 runs to 17 residues. Germline CDR1 is SEHNR and CDR2 is FQNEAQ (reference sequence). The CDR3: CASSLPEGDNLNYGYTF. Written as DNA, the CDR3 is TGTGCCAGCAGCCTGCCCGAGGGGGACAACCTAAACTATGGCTACACCTTC.

The chain uses TRBV4-1 and TRBJ1-5; the match to TRBD1 covers 9 bases. CDR1 is MGHRA and CDR2 is YSYEKL in the germline V gene. The CDR3 is 14 amino acids. The V and J ends lost 1 base and 7 bases, in that order; junction bases with no gene match: 2. CDR3 sequence reads: CASSQVGQGQPQHF. CDR3 coding DNA: TGCGCCAGCAGCCAAGTGGGACAGGGACAGCCCCAGCATTTT.

This clone was counted a single time. The genes are TRBV7-7 and TRBJ2-5, with D perhaps being TRBD1 or TRBD2 (5 bases each). In germline, CDR1 is SSHAT, CDR2 FNYEAQ (reference sequence). V gave up 2 bases and J gave up 5 bases, with 15 bases separating them. There are 15 residues in the CDR3. CDR3 nucleotide sequence: TGTGCCAGCAGCTTAATGGACAAGGGACCGGAGACCCAGTACTTC. It is translated as CASSLMDKGPETQYF.

Notes on this clone: At the DNA level, this CDR3 is encoded by other sequences in the same sample as well. The V gene is TRBV14, the J gene TRBJ1-2; no clear D gene. In germline, CDR1 is SGHDN, CDR2 FVKESK. V was pared by 0 bases and J by 4 bases, with 3 bases between. The CDR3 length is 12 residues. CDR3 sequence (DNA): TGTGCCAGCAGCCAAGACCCCTATGGCTACACCTTC. This translates into CASSQDPYGYTF.

The V call is TRBV10-2, the J call TRBJ2-3; no reliable D call. CDR3 length: 11 residues. The germline CDR1 and CDR2 sequences are WSHSY and SAAADI. With 6 bases removed from V and 4 bases from J, the gap between germline ends came to 5 bases. CDR3 sequence: CASRNADTQYF. CDR3 nucleotide sequence: TGCGCCAGCAGGAACGCAGATACGCAGTATTTT.

The CDR3 DNA reads as TGTGCCAGCAGCTCCGGAGACAGGGGGAAGGATGAAAAACTGTTTTTT. As protein: CASSSGDRGKDEKLFF. The chain employs TRBV7-2 and TRBJ1-4; TRBD1 aligns across 9 bases. Germline CDR1 reads SGHTA; CDR2 reads FQGNSA. The CDR3 is made up of 16 amino acids. After removal of 4 bases from V and 6 bases from J, the junction contained 9 bases not matched to a gene.

The chain carries TRBV11-2 and TRBJ1-2; TRBD1 matches at 8 bases. Germline values: CDR1 SGHAT, CDR2 FQNNGV. With V trimmed by 6 bases and J by 9 bases, 9 bases remained unmatched. This CDR3 region has 13 residues. CDR3 sequence: CASSFGQGGSYTF. The CDR3 DNA is TGTGCCAGCAGTTTTGGACAGGGCGGTAGCTACACCTTC.

The chain links TRBV5-8 to TRBJ1-5; possibly TRBD1 for D (5 bases). Germline V gene lookup returns CDR1 SGHTS and CDR2 YDEGEE. The V gene lost 1 base and the J gene lost 4 bases, with 6 bases spanning the gap. The CDR3 covers 13 residues. The CDR3 sequence: CASSLWGNQPQHF. CDR3 nucleotide sequence: TGTGCCAGCAGCTTGTGGGGGAATCAGCCCCAGCATTTT.

This chain connects TRBV21-1 to TRBJ1-5; TRBD1, the D gene given by the table, was not confirmed from the DNA. TRBV21-1 is an annotated pseudogene. The CDR3 runs 16 residues. The CDR3 DNA reads TGTGCCAGCAGCAAAGGCCCCAGGGTTAGCAATCAGCCCCAGCATTTT. The encoded protein is CASSKGPRVSNQPQHF.

The CDR3 region has the DNA TGTGCCAGCAGCCAAGCTCGCGACGAGCAGTACTTC. Encoded protein: CASSQARDEQYF. The chain carries TRBV4-2 and TRBJ2-7; D uncertain. The V gene lost 1 base and the J gene lost 5 bases, with 6 bases spanning the gap. CDR1 is LGHNA, CDR2 YNFKEQ, per germline. The CDR3 totals 12 residues.

The chain carries TRBV10-3 and TRBJ2-7; D ambiguous. Germline assignment: CDR1 ENHRY and CDR2 SYGVKD. The CDR3 is made up of 11 amino acids. V was cut by 0 bases and J by 5 bases, with 2 bases left in between. CDR3 bases: TGTGCCATCAGTGAGTCCCACGAGCAGTACTTC. Protein: CAISESHEQYF.